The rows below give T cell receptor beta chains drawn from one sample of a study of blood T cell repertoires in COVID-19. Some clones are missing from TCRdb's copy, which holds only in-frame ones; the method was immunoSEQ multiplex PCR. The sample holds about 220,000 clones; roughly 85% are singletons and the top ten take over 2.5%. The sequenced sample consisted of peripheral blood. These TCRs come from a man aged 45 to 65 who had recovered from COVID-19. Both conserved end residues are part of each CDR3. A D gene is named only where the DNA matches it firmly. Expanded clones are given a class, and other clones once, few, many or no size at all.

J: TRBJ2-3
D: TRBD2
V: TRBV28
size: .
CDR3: CASSFTGGRSRTDTQYF
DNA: TGTGCCAGCAGTTTCACGGGGGGACGGTCGCGGACAGATACGCAGTATTTT

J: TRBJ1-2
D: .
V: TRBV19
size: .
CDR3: CASSIPGAAYTF
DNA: TGTGCCAGTAGTATACCGGGAGCAGCCTACACCTTC

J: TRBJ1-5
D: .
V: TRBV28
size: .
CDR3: CASSSYGGLGNQPQHF
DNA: TGTGCCAGCAGTTCCTACGGGGGTTTGGGCAATCAGCCCCAGCATTTT

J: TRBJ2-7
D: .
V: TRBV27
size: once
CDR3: CASRGVHVGGGGEQYF
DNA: TGTGCCAGCAGGGGGGTTCATGTTGGGGGCGGAGGCGAGCAGTACTTC

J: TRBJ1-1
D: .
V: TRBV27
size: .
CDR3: CASSRTAMNTEAFF
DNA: TGTGCCAGCAGCCGGACAGCCATGAACACTGAAGCTTTCTTT

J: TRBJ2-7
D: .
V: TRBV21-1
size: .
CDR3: CASSKDLRSNYEQYF
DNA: TGTGCCAGCAGCAAAGATCTGCGGTCCAACTACGAGCAGTACTTC

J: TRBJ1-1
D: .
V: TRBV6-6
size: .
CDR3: CASSYVGQLNTEAFF
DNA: TGTGCCAGCAGTTACGTCGGACAGCTGAACACTGAAGCTTTCTTT

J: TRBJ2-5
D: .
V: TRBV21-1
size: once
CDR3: CASSKGGDREGETQYF
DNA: TGTGCCAGCAGCAAAGGAGGGGACAGGGAGGGCGAGACCCAGTACTTC

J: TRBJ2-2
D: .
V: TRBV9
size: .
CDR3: CASSPQDTNTGELFF
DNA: TGTGCCAGCAGCCCCCAGGACACGAACACCGGGGAGCTGTTTTTT

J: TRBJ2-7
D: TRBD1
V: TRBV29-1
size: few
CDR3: CSVARDRGKYEQYF
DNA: TGCAGCGTTGCTCGGGACAGGGGGAAATACGAGCAGTACTTC

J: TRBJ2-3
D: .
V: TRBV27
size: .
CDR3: CASSWGGTDTQYF
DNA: TGTGCCAGCAGTTGGGGGGGCACAGATACGCAGTATTTT

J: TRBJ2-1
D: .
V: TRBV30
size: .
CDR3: CAWSVQGSYNEQFF
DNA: TGTGCCTGGAGTGTTCAGGGCTCCTACAATGAGCAGTTCTTC

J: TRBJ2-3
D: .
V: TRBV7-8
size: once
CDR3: CASSLRADTQYF
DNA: TGTGCCAGCAGCTTACGGGCAGATACGCAGTATTTT

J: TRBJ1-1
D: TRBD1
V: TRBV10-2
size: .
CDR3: CASSESRGLNTEAFF
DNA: TGCGCCAGCAGTGAGTCCAGGGGGCTGAACACTGAAGCTTTCTTT

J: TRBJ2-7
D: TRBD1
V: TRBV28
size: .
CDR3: CASSTPTGDGEQYF
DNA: TGTGCCAGCAGTACCCCGACAGGGGACGGCGAGCAGTACTTC

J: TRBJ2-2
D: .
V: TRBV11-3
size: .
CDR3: CASSLATSDTGELFF
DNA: TGTGCCAGCAGCTTAGCCACTAGTGACACCGGGGAGCTGTTTTTT

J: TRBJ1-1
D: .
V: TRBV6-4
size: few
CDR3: CASSDTGKTEAFF
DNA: TGTGCCAGCAGTGACACGGGTAAGACTGAAGCTTTCTTT

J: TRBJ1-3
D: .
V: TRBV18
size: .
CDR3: CASSPSRQQSGNTIYF
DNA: TGTGCCAGCTCACCCTCCAGACAGCAATCTGGAAACACCATATATTTT

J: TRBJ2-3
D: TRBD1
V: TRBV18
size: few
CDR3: CASSPITRSQGADTQYF
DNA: TGTGCCAGCTCACCAATTACTAGGTCTCAGGGGGCAGATACGCAGTATTTT

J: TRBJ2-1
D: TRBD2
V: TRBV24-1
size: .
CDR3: CATSETGTSGSNYNEQFF
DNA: TGTGCCACCAGTGAGACCGGGACTAGCGGGAGTAACTACAATGAGCAGTTCTTC

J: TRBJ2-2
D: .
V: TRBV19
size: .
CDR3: CASSQQGSNTGELFF
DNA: TGTGCCAGTAGTCAACAGGGTTCGAACACCGGGGAGCTGTTTTTT

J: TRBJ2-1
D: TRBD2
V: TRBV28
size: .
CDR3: CASSLQLAGALNEQFF
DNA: TGTGCCAGCAGTTTGCAACTAGCGGGAGCTCTCAATGAGCAGTTCTTC

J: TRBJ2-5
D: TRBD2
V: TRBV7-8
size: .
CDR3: CASSTGLAGGQETQYF
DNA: TGTGCCAGCAGCACGGGACTAGCGGGAGGACAAGAGACCCAGTACTTC

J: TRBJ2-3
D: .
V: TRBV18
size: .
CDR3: CASSPTGFNTDTQYF
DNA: TGTGCCAGCTCACCCACAGGGTTTAACACAGATACGCAGTATTTT

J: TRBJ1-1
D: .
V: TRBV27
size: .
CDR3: CASRDGDRMNTEAFF
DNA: TGTGCCAGCAGGGACGGTGACAGGATGAACACTGAAGCTTTCTTT

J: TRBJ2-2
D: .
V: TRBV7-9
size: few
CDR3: CASSSNSPNTGELFF
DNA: TGTGCCAGCAGCTCTAATTCCCCGAACACCGGGGAGCTGTTTTTT

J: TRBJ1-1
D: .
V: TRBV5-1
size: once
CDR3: CASSLAGGRGTEAFF
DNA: TGCGCCAGCAGCTTGGCCGGGGGTAGGGGAACTGAAGCTTTCTTT

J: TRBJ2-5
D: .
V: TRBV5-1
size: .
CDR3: CASSREETQYF
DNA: TGCGCCAGCAGCAGAGAAGAGACCCAGTACTTC

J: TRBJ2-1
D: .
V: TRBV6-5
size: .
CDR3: CASSDSGGTREQFF
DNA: TGTGCCAGCAGTGACTCTGGGGGGACCAGGGAGCAGTTCTTC

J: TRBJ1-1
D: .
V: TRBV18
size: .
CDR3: CASSPRSLGLSGDTEAFF
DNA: TGTGCCAGCTCACCCAGAAGCTTGGGACTTAGCGGGGACACTGAAGCTTTCTTT

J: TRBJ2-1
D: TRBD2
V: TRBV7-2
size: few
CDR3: CASSLLGLASSYNEQFF
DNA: TGTGCCAGCAGCTTATTGGGACTAGCGAGCTCCTACAATGAGCAGTTCTTC